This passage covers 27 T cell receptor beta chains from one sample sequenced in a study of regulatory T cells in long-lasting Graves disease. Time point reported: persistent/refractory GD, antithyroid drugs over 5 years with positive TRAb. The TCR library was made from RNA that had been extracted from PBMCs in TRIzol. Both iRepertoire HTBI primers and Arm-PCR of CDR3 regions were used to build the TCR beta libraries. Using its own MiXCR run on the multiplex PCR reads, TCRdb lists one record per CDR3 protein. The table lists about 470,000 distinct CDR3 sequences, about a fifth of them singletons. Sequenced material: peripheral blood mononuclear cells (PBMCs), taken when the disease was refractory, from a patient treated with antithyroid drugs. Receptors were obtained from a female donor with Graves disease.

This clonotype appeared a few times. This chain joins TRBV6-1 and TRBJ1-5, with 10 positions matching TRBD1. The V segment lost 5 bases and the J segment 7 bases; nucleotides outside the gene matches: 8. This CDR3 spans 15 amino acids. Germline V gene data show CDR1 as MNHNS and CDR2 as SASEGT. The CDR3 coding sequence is TGTGCCAGCAGTTACAGGGGACAGGGGAACCAGCCCCAGCATTTT. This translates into CASSYRGQGNQPQHF.

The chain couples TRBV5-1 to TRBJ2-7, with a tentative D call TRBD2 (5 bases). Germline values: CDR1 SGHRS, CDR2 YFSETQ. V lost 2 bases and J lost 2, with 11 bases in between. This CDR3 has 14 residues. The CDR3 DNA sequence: TGCGCCAGCAGCTTAATGTCAGCGGCCTACGAGCAGTACTTC. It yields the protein CASSLMSAAYEQYF.

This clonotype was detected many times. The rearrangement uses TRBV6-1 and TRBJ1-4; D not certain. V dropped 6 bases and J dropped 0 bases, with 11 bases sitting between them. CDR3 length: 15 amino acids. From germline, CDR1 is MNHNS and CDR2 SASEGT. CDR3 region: CASSRTAATNEKLFF. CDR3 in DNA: TGTGCCAGCAGCCGAACGGCGGCAACTAATGAAAAACTGTTTTTT.

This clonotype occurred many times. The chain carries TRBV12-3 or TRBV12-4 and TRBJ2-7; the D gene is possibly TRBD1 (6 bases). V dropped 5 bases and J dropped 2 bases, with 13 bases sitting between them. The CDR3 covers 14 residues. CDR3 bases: TGTGCCAGCAGTCGAGCGACAGGAACCTACGAGCAGTACTTC. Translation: CASSRATGTYEQYF.

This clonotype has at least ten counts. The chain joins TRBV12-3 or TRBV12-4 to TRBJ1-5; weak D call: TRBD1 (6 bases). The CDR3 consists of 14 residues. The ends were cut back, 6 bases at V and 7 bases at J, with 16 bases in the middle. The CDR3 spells CASSLIGGPQPQHF. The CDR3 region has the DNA TGTGCCAGCAGCCTTATAGGGGGGCCGCAGCCCCAGCATTTT.

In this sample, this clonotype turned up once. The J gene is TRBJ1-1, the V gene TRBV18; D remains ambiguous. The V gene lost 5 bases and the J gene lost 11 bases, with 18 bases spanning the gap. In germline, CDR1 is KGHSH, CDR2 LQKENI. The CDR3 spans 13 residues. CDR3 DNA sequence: TGTGCCAGCTCATCAGATTACCCGGCCAAGGCTTTCTTT. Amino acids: CASSSDYPAKAFF. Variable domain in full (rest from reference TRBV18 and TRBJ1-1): NAGVMQNPRHLVRRRGQEARLRCSPMKGHSHVYWYRQLPEEGLKFMVYLQKENIIDESGMPKERFSAEFPKEGPSILRIQQVVRGDSAAYFCASSSDYPAKAFFGQGTRLTVV.

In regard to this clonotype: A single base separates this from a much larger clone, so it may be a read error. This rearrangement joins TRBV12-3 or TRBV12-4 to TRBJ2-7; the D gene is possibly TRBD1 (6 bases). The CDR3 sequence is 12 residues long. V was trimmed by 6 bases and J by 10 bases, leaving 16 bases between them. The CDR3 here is CASSTQGLDQYF. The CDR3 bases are TGTGCCAGCAGCACACAGGGATTAGATCAGTACTTC.

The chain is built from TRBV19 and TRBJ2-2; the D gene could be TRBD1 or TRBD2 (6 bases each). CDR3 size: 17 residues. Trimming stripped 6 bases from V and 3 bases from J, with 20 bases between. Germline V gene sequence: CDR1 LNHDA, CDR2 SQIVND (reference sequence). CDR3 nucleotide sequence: TGTGCCAGTAGACCTAGAAAGGGGGGCGTGGACACCGGGGAGCTGTTTTTT. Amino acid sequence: CASRPRKGGVDTGELFF.

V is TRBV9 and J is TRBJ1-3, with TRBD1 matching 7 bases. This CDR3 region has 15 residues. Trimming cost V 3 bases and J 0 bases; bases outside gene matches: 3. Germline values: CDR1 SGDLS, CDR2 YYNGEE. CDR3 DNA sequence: TGTGCCAGCAGCGCCAGGGGGACCTCTGGAAACACCATATATTTT. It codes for CASSARGTSGNTIYF.

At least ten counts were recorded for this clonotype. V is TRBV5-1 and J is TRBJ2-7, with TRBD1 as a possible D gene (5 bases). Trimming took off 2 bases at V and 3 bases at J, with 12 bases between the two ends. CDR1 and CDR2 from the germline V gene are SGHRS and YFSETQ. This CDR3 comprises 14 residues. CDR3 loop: CASSFQGSSYEQYF. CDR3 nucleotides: TGCGCCAGCAGCTTCCAGGGTAGCAGCTACGAGCAGTACTTC.

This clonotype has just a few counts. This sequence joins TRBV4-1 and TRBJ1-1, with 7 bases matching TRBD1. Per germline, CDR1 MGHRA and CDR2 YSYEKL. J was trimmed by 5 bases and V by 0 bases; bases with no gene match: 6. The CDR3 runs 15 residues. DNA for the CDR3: TGCGCCAGCAGCCAAGAAGAGGGGGCGCGGACTGAAGCTTTCTTT. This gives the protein CASSQEEGARTEAFF.

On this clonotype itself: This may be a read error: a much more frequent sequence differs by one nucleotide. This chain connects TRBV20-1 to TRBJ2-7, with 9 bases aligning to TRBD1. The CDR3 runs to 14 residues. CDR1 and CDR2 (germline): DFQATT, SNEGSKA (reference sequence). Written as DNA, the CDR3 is TGCGGTGCTAGAGATGAGGGACAGGGCTACGAGCAGTACTTC. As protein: CGARDEGQGYEQYF.

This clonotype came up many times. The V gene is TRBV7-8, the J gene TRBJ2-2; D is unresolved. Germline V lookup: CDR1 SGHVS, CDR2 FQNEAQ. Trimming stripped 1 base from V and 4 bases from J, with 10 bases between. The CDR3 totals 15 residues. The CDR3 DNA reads TGTGCCAGCAGCTTAGGCCAGGCTCGCACCGGGGAGCTGTTTTTT. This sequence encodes CASSLGQARTGELFF.

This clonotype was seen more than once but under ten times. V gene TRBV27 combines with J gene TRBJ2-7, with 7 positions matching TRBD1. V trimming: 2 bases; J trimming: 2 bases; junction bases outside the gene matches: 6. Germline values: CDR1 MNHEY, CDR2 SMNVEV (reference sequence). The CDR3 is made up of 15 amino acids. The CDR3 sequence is CASSLRGQLAYEQYF. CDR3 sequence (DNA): TGTGCCAGCAGTTTACGGGGACAGCTGGCCTACGAGCAGTACTTC.

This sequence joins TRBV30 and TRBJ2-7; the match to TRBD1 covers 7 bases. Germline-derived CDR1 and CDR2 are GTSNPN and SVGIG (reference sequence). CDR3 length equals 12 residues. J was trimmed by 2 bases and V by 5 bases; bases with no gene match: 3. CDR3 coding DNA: TGTGCCTGGGGGGACAGCACCTACGAGCAGTACTTC. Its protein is CAWGDSTYEQYF. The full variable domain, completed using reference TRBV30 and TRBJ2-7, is SQTIHQWPATLVQPVGSPLSLECTVEGTSNPNLYWYRQAAGRGLQLLFYSVGIGQISSEVPQNLSASRPQDRQFILSSKKLLLSDSGFYLCAWGDSTYEQYFGPGTRLTVT.

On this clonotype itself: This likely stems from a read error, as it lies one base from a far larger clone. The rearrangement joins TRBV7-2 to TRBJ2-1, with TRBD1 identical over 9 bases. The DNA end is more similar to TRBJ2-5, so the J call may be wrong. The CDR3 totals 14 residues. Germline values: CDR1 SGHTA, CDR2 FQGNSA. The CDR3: CASRPLGQGETQYF. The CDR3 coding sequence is TGTGCCAGCAGACCACTGGGACAGGGTGAGACCCAGTACTTC.

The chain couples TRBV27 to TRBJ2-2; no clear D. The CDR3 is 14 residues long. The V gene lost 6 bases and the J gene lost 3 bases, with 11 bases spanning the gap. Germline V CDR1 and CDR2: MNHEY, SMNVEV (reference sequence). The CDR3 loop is CASSPGSHTGELFF. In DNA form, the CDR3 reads TGTGCCAGCAGCCCCGGCAGTCACACCGGGGAGCTGTTTTTT.

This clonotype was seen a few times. The CDR3 sequence is CASSLEKYRQPRGETQYF. Written as DNA, the CDR3 is TGTGCCAGCAGCTTAGAAAAATATCGACAGCCACGCGGAGAGACCCAGTACTTC. The chain combines TRBV7-2 with TRBJ2-5, with a weak D call TRBD1 (5 bases). Trimming stripped 1 base from V and 4 bases from J, with 22 bases between. This CDR3 is 18 amino acids long. Looked up from germline, CDR1 is SGHTA and CDR2 is FQGNSA.

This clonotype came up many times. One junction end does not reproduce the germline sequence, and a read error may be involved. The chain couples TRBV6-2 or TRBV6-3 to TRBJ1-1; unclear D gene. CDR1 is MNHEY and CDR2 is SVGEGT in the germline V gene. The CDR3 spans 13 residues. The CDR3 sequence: CASSYSLFDGSIF. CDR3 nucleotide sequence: TGTGCCAGCAGTTACTCTCTTTTCGACGGCTCTATCTTT.

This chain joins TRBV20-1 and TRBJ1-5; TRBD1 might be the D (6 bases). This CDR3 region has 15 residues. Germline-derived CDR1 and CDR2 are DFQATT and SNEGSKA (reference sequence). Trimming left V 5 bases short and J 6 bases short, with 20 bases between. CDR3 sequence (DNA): TGCAGTGCTGCCCCGCGGGGGGCACTGGGTCAGCCCCAGCATTTT. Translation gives CSAAPRGALGQPQHF.

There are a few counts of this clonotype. The CDR3 spells CASTGQDYNEQFF. In DNA form, the CDR3 reads TGTGCCAGTACCGGACAGGATTACAATGAGCAGTTCTTC. The rearrangement uses TRBV2 and TRBJ2-1; 7 bases fit TRBD1. V was clipped by 9 bases and J by 4 bases; unmatched bases: 6. CDR1 is SNHLY and CDR2 is FYNNEI in the germline V gene. CDR3 length equals 13 residues.

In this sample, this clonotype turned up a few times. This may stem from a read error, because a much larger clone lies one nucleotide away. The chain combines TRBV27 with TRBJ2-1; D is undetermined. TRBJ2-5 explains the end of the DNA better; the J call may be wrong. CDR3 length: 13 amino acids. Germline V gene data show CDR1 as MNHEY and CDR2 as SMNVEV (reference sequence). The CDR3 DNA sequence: TGTGCCAGTGCGCGTCACAACCAAGAGGCCCAGTACTTC. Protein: CASARHNQEAQYF.

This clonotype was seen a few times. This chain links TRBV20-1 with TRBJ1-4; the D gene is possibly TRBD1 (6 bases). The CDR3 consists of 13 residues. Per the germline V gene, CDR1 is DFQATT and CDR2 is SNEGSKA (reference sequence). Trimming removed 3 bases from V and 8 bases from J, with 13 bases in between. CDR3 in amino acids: CSASTGSREKLFF. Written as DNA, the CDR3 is TGCAGTGCTAGCACAGGGAGCCGGGAAAAACTGTTTTTT.

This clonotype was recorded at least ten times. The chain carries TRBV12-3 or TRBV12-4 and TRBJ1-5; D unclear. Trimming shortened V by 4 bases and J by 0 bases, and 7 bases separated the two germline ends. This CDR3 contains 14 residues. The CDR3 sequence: CASSSDDSNQPQHF. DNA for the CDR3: TGTGCCAGCAGTTCAGACGATAGCAATCAGCCCCAGCATTTT.

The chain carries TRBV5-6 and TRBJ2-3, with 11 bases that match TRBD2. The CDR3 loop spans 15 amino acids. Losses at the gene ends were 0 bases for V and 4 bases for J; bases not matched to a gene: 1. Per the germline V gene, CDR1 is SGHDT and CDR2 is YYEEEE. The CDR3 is CASSLVAGGPDTQYF. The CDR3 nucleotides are TGTGCCAGCAGCTTGGTAGCGGGGGGGCCAGATACGCAGTATTTT.

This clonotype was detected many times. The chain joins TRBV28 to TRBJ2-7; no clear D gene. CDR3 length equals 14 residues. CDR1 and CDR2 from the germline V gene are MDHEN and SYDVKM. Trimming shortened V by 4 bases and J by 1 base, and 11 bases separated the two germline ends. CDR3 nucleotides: TGTGCCAGCAGTTACATCGTGGGGTCCTACGAGCAGTACTTC. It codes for CASSYIVGSYEQYF. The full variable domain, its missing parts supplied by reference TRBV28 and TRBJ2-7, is DVKVTQSSRYLVKRTGEKVFLECVQDMDHENMFWYRQDPGLGLRLIYFSYDVKMKEKGDIPEGYSVSREKKERFSLILESASTNQTSMYLCASSYIVGSYEQYFGPGTRLTVT.

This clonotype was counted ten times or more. This chain's CDR3 is CASSYNGRVVEKLFF. CDR3 sequence (DNA): TGTGCCAGCAGTTACAACGGGAGAGTGGTTGAAAAACTGTTTTTT. This chain uses TRBV6-2 or TRBV6-3 with TRBJ1-4, with unresolved D. V lost 2 bases to trimming and J lost 7 bases, with 14 bases between them. Germline V gene sequence: CDR1 MNHEY, CDR2 SVGEGT. The CDR3 is 15 residues long.